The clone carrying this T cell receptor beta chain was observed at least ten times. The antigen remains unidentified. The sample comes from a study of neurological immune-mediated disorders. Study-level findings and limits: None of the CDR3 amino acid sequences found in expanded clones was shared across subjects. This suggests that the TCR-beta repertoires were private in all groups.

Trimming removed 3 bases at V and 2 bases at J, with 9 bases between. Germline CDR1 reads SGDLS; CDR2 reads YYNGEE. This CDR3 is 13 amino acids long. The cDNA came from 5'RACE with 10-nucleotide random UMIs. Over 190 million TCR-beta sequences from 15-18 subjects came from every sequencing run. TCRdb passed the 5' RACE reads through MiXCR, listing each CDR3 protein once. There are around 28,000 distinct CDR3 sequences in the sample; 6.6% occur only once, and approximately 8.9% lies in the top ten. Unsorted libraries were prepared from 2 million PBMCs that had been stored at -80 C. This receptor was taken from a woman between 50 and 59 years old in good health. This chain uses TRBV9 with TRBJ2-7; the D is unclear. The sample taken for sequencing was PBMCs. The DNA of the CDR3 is TGTGCCAGCAGCGGGGAAGGTGCCTACGAGCAGTACTTC. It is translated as CASSGEGAYEQYF.